This T cell receptor beta chain was documented in a study of T-cell memory formation after mild COVID-19. Each CDR3 protein gets one entry after TCRdb re-called the 5' RACE reads with MiXCR. The data show 550,000 to 650,000 distinct CDR3 sequences, 15% to 20% seen once. This clonotype came up many times. Sequenced input: PBMCs or a T cell subset sorted from them (not recorded which). This receptor was taken from an adult woman who had mild COVID-19 (a few samples of this study predate the infection). Cell type and time point are not known.

CDR3 sequence: CSASRTGNTEAFF. The CDR3 DNA follows: TGCAGTGCTAGCAGGACAGGGAACACTGAAGCTTTCTTT. This chain joins TRBV20-1 and TRBJ1-1; 7 nucleotides line up with TRBD1. The CDR3 consists of 13 residues. The V segment lost 3 bases and the J segment 1 base; nucleotides outside the gene matches: 2. The germline V gene has CDR1 DFQATT and CDR2 SNEGSKA (reference sequence).